This TCR beta chain was identified during a study of CD8 T cells in ankylosing spondylitis. This clonotype has a count of ten or more. What it binds is unknown. General observations from the study: One TCR beta motif, made up of roughly eight highly homologous variants, appeared characteristic of ankylosing spondylitis blood.

Trimming removed 3 bases from V and 0 bases from J, with 12 bases in between. CDR3 length: 16 residues. Germline V gene lookup returns CDR1 SGHDN and CDR2 FVKESK. TCRdb itself ran the 5' RACE reads through MiXCR, one entry per CDR3 protein. Here the sample spans 200,000 to 250,000 distinct CDR3 sequences, 8% to 10% being singletons. The source material was blood, either unsorted or a sorted T cell fraction (not recorded which). The rearrangement joins TRBV14 to TRBJ1-3, with D tentatively TRBD1 (5 bases). The sequence came from a female donor with ankylosing spondylitis or in good health (not recorded which). CDR3 residues: CASSHLGPLSGNTIYF. As DNA, the CDR3 is TGTGCCAGCAGCCACCTGGGACCGCTCTCTGGAAACACCATATATTTT.